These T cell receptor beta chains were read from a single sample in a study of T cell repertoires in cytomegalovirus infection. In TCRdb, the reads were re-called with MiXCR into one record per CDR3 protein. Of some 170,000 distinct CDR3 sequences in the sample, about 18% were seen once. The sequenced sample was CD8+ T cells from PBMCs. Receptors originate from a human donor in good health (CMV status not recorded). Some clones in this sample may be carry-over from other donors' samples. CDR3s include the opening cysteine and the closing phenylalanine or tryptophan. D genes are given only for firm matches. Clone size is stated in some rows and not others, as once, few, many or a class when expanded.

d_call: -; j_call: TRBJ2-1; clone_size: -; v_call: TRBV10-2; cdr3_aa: CASSEMAEQFF; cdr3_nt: TGCGCCAGCAGTGAGATGGCCGAGCAGTTCTTC
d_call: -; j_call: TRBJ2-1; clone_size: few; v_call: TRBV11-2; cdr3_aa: CASSHPEGSGNEQFF; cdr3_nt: TGTGCCAGCAGCCACCCGGAGGGGTCGGGTAATGAGCAGTTCTTC
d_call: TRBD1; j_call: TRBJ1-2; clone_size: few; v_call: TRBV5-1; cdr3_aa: CASSSETGRYGYTF; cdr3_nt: TGCGCCAGCAGCTCCGAGACAGGGCGGTATGGCTACACCTTC
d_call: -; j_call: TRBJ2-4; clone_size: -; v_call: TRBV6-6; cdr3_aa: CASSYPGAKAKNIQYF; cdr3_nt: TGTGCCAGCAGTTATCCCGGGGCCAAGGCCAAAAACATTCAGTACTTC
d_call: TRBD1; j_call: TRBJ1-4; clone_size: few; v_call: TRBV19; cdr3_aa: CASTHRQGSIGKLFF; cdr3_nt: TGTGCCAGTACCCATCGACAGGGGAGTATCGGAAAACTGTTTTTT
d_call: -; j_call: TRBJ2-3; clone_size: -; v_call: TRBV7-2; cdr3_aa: CASSPSPGTDTQYF; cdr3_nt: TGTGCCAGCAGCCCCTCCCCCGGCACAGATACGCAGTATTTT
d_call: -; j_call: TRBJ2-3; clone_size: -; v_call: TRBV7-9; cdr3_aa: CASSLGVDYTDTQYF; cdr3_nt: TGTGCCAGCAGCTTAGGGGTAGACTACACAGATACGCAGTATTTT
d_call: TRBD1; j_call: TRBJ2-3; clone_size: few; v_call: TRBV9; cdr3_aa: CASSVDGQGSIGTDTQYF; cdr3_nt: TGTGCCAGCAGCGTAGACGGACAGGGGAGTATTGGCACAGATACGCAGTATTTT
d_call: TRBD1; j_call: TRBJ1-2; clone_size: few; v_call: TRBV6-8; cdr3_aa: CASSYTGGHGYTF; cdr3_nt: TGTGCCAGCAGTTACACAGGGGGCCATGGCTACACCTTC
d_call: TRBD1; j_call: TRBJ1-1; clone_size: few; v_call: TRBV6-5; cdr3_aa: CASRFRDRVLNTEAFF; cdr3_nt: TGTGCCAGCAGGTTTCGGGACAGGGTTTTGAACACTGAAGCTTTCTTT
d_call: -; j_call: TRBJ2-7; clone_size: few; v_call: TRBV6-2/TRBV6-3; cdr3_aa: CASSATYRFGYEQYF; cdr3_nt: TGTGCCAGCAGTGCGACGTACCGATTTGGCTACGAGCAGTACTTC
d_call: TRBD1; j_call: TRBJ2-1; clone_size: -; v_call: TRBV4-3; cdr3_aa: CASSQGQGTYNEQFF; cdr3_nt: TGCGCCAGCAGCCAAGGACAGGGGACCTACAATGAGCAGTTCTTC
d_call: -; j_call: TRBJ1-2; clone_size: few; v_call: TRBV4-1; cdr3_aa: CASSHPGQPNYGYTF; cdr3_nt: TGCGCCAGCAGCCATCCGGGACAACCAAACTATGGCTACACCTTC
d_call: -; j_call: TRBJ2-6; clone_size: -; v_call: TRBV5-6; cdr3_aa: CASSYGFGGANVLTF; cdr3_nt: TGTGCCAGCAGCTACGGGTTTGGTGGGGCCAACGTCCTGACTTTC
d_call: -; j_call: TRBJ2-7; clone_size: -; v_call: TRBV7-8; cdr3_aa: CASSLGAGTHEQYF; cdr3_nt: TGTGCCAGCAGCTTAGGGGCGGGGACCCACGAGCAGTACTTC
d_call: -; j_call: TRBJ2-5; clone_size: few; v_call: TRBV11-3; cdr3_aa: CASSPGTLPGETQYF; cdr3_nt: TGTGCCAGCAGCCCAGGGACCCTCCCGGGGGAGACCCAGTACTTC
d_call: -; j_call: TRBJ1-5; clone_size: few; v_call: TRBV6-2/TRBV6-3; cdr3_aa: CASSLFLAGAFNQPQHF; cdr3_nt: TGTGCCAGCAGTCTTTTTTTGGCTGGGGCCTTTAATCAGCCCCAGCATTTT
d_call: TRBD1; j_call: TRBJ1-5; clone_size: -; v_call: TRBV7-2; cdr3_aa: CASSRDRLPSNQPQHF; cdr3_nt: TGTGCCAGCAGTCGGGACAGACTTCCTAGCAATCAGCCCCAGCATTTT
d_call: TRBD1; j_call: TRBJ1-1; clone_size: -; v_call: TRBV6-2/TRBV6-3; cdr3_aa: CARSYWIDRVNTEAFF; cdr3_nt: TGTGCCAGGAGTTACTGGATTGACAGGGTGAACACTGAAGCTTTCTTT
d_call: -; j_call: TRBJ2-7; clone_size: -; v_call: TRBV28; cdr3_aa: CASSLGRTRRYEQYF; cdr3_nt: TGTGCCAGCAGTTTAGGCCGAACAAGGAGGTACGAGCAGTACTTC
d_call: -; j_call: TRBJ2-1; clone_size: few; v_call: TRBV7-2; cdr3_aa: CASSFLTRSEQFF; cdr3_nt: TGTGCCAGCAGCTTTTTGACGAGAAGTGAGCAGTTCTTC
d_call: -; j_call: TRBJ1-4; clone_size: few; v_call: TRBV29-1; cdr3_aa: CSVVQESEKLFF; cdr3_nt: TGCAGCGTTGTACAGGAAAGCGAAAAACTGTTTTTT